This TCR beta chain was profiled in a study of radiotherapy plus CTLA-4 blockade in lung cancer. Overall study context: Patients showed objective responses in 18% of cases, and disease control was achieved by over 25%.

Notes on this clone: Its antigen remains unknown.

Sequenced by immunoSEQ multiplex PCR; TCRdb stores in-frame clones only, minus some. The data show roughly 90,000 clones, with about 78% seen just once and around 15% held by the top ten. The CDR3 is 15 amino acids. V was shortened by 7 bases and J by 2 bases, with 15 bases between the two germline ends. Germline V gene data show CDR1 as MNHNS and CDR2 as SASEGT. General study results and limits: Radiotherapy plus ipilimumab was followed by expansion in blood of tumor-derived TCR clones.

The chain joins TRBV6-1 to TRBJ2-4; perhaps D is TRBD1 or TRBD2 (5 bases each). The material was peripheral blood, obtained from a patient treated with radiotherapy plus ipilimumab. This TCR was recovered from a human donor with non-small cell lung cancer that progressed on radiotherapy plus ipilimumab. DNA of the CDR3: TGTGCCAGCATCCAGAGAGAGGGGTCCAAAAACATTCAGTACTTC. Amino acids: CASIQREGSKNIQYF.